Presented here are 27 T cell receptor beta chains from one specimen sequenced in a study of beta chain features in type 1 diabetes (dated by TCRdb to 2017 to 2018). Beyond this particular receptor, the publication reports: In all four CD4+ subsets, TCRB CDR3 length was moderately but significantly shorter in type 1 diabetes patients.

No antigen is known for these receptors. Library preparation used the immunoSEQ multiplex PCR assay. All of the isolated RNA was reverse transcribed with the High Capacity cDNA Reverse Transcription Kit, so expressed TCRB transcripts were sequenced. TCRdb holds this immuneACCESS table with in-frame rearrangements only. Some clones are missing; in checked studies, unresolved V genes explain under half, and the rest has no known cause. This sample is represented by 150,000 to 200,000 clones; around 8.4% of them were singletons. The ten largest clones represent more than 0.45% of the sample. The sequencing sample was made of central memory CD4+ T cells from blood. The receptors shown here come from a woman aged 18-29 years with type 1 diabetes.

This clone showed up just a few times. The chain joins TRBV7-2 to TRBJ1-4, with no clear D. The CDR3 is 16 amino acids. Germline V gene data show CDR1 as SGHTA and CDR2 as FQGNSA. Trimming cost V 2 bases and J 0 bases, with 10 bases left between them. As DNA, the CDR3 is TGTGCCAGCAGCTTACGACAAGCTTCAACTAATGAAAAACTGTTTTTT. This sequence encodes CASSLRQASTNEKLFF.

This clone was seen only a few times. The chain carries TRBV7-2 and TRBJ2-5; D remains ambiguous. This CDR3 region has 14 residues. Trimming removed 6 bases from V and 5 bases from J, with 16 bases in between. Germline CDR1 reads SGHTA; CDR2 reads FQGNSA. The CDR3 DNA follows: TGTGCCAGCAGTCAAGCCGTGGAGTCGGAGACCCAGTACTTC. It is translated as CASSQAVESETQYF.

In its sample, this clone was seen a few times. The CDR3 protein is CASSYAGGHGTQYF. The CDR3 DNA reads as TGTGCCAGCAGCTATGCGGGGGGCCACGGGACCCAGTACTTC. This chain joins TRBV5-4 and TRBJ2-5, with 8 bases matching TRBD2. In germline, CDR1 is SGHNT, CDR2 YYREEE (reference sequence). Trimming took 3 bases from V and 7 from J; bases not matched to a gene: 8. This CDR3 spans 14 amino acids.

The genes are TRBV23-1 and TRBJ2-7; TRBD1 might be the D (6 bases). TRBV23-1 is identified as an open reading frame with a role that is uncertain. V was trimmed by 0 bases and J by 5 bases, leaving 14 bases between them. This CDR3 comprises 15 residues. The CDR3, as DNA: TGCGCCAGCAGTCAATCCCCCGCAGGGGAGAACGAGCAGTACTTC. This codes for CASSQSPAGENEQYF.

This clone came up a few times. The CDR3 sequence: CASSQSTGGNNEQFF. The CDR3 region has the DNA TGCGCCAGCAGCCAATCTACGGGGGGCAACAATGAGCAGTTCTTC. The rearrangement links TRBV4-3 to TRBJ2-1; D is possibly TRBD2 (7 bases). The ends were cut back, 2 bases at V and 5 bases at J, with 13 bases in the middle. The CDR3 has 15 amino acids. The germline CDR1 and CDR2 sequences are LGHNA and YSLEER.

The chain has TRBV28 and TRBJ1-2, with 7 nucleotides matching TRBD1. Germline-derived CDR1 and CDR2 are MDHEN and SYDVKM. This CDR3 has 15 amino acids. The ends lost 5 bases at V and 8 bases at J; junction bases unmatched: 14. CDR3 protein: CASSLLYRQGGGYTF. The CDR3 DNA reads TGTGCCAGCAGTCTCCTATACCGACAGGGAGGAGGCTACACCTTC.

As DNA, the CDR3 is TGCAGTCCAAAGCAGGGAGAGACCCAGTACTTC. It encodes CSPKQGETQYF. The V and J genes are TRBV20-1 and TRBJ2-5, with a possible D match to TRBD1 (5 bases). The V and J ends lost 8 bases and 4 bases respectively, with 11 bases between them. Per the germline V gene, CDR1 is DFQATT and CDR2 is SNEGSKA (reference sequence). This CDR3 spans 11 amino acids.

A few counts support this clone. The chain recombines TRBV11-2 with TRBJ2-7; D gene uncertain. Trimming stripped 5 bases from V and 6 bases from J, with 14 bases between. The CDR3 runs to 13 residues. Germline CDR1 SGHAT, CDR2 FQNNGV. The CDR3 region has the DNA TGTGCCAGCAGCCCTTCGTCCTACGGCGAGCAGTACTTC. Translation gives CASSPSSYGEQYF. The full variable domain, with the rest looked up from reference TRBV11-2 and TRBJ2-7, is EAGVAQSPRYKIIEKRQSVAFWCNPISGHATLYWYQQILGQGPKLLIQFQNNGVVDDSQLPKDRFSAERLKGVDSTLKIQPAKLEDSAVYLCASSPSSYGEQYFGPGTRLTVT.

In its sample, this clone was seen a few times. V gene TRBV28 combines with J gene TRBJ2-7, with a possible D match to TRBD1 (6 bases). Germline assignment: CDR1 MDHEN and CDR2 SYDVKM. V lost 8 bases, J lost 0 bases, and 14 bases lay in between. This CDR3 has 14 amino acids. In DNA form, the CDR3 reads TGTGCCAGCCTCCGAGGGGGTAGCTCCTACGAGCAGTACTTC. It translates to CASLRGGSSYEQYF.

In its sample, this clone was seen a few times. In DNA form, the CDR3 reads TGTGCCAGCAGCCCGGACTTTGCGAGGGGGGATACGCAGTATTTT. The encoded protein is CASSPDFARGDTQYF. This rearrangement joins TRBV5-8 to TRBJ2-3; tentatively, D is TRBD1 (6 bases). Trimming took 4 bases from V and 6 from J, leaving 18 bases between them. The CDR3 loop spans 15 amino acids. The germline gives CDR1 SGHTS, CDR2 YDEGEE.

The chain has TRBV9 and TRBJ2-5; 8 nucleotides agree with TRBD2. Unmatched junction bases numbered 7, after V lost 4 bases and J lost 5 bases. CDR1 is SGDLS, CDR2 YYNGEE, per germline. This CDR3 has 14 residues. Here the CDR3 reads CASSSTGGLETQYF. The CDR3 nucleotides read TGTGCCAGCAGCTCGACGGGGGGGCTGGAGACCCAGTACTTC.

This clone was counted between two and nine times. CDR3 coding DNA: TGTGCCAGCAGTTTTAGGGGGTATGGCTACACCTTC. As protein: CASSFRGYGYTF. The rearrangement links TRBV27 to TRBJ1-2; a weak D match, TRBD1 (6 bases). Trimming cost V 3 bases and J 5 bases, with 7 bases left between them. Germline V lookup: CDR1 MNHEY, CDR2 SMNVEV (reference sequence). The CDR3 is 12 amino acids.

The chain carries TRBV7-8 and TRBJ2-3; 9 positions match TRBD2. V was pared by 0 bases and J by 3 bases, with 19 bases of the junction left unmatched. Germline values: CDR1 SGHVS, CDR2 FQNEAQ. This CDR3 is 21 amino acids long. The CDR3: CASSLAGNLHSGSFWTDTQYF. CDR3 coding DNA: TGTGCCAGCAGCTTAGCTGGCAACCTACATAGCGGGAGTTTTTGGACAGATACGCAGTATTTT.

The gene calls are TRBV30 and TRBJ2-5, with 9 bases matching TRBD1. Germline CDR1 and CDR2: GTSNPN and SVGIG (reference sequence). The length of the CDR3 is 16 residues. The V gene end was trimmed by 0 bases and the J gene end by 5 bases; junction bases not matched to a gene: 10. Here the CDR3 DNA reads TGTGCCTGGAGTGTAGGGGACAGGGTCTTCTCGGAGACCCAGTACTTC. This gives the protein CAWSVGDRVFSETQYF.

The V and J genes are TRBV4-3 and TRBJ2-1, with 8 bases aligning to TRBD2. Unmatched junction bases numbered 5, after V lost 0 bases and J lost 4 bases. The CDR3 has 16 residues. The V gene's germline CDR1 is LGHNA and CDR2 YSLEER. In nucleotides, the CDR3 is TGCGCCAGCAGCCAAGATATAAGCGGGGGTTACAATGAGCAGTTCTTC. It codes for CASSQDISGGYNEQFF.

This clone has a handful of counts. The chain couples TRBV5-4 to TRBJ2-1, with D perhaps matching TRBD1 (6 bases). This CDR3 region has 13 residues. With 6 bases removed from V and 8 bases from J, the gap between germline ends came to 15 bases. The V gene's germline CDR1 is SGHNT and CDR2 YYREEE (reference sequence). CDR3 sequence: CASTRTGSDEQFF. The CDR3 nucleotides read TGTGCCAGCACCCGAACAGGGTCGGATGAGCAGTTCTTC. Combining the CDR3 with reference TRBV5-4 and TRBJ2-1 gives the whole variable domain ETGVTQSPTHLIKTRGQQVTLRCSSQSGHNTVSWYQQALGQGPQFIFQYYREEENGRGNFPPRFSGLQFPNYSSELNVNALELDDSALYLCASTRTGSDEQFFGPGTRLTVL.

This clone was counted a few times. The V gene is TRBV9, the J gene TRBJ1-2; 8 nucleotides agree with TRBD1. The CDR3 is 14 residues long. Germline assignment: CDR1 SGDLS and CDR2 YYNGEE. After removal of 3 bases from V and 8 bases from J, the junction contained 9 bases not matched to a gene. CDR3 amino acids: CASSARQGKAGYTF. CDR3 in DNA: TGTGCCAGCAGCGCTCGACAGGGGAAAGCGGGCTACACCTTC.

This clone was seen a few times. A single base separates this from a much larger clone, so it may be a read error. The V gene is TRBV6-1, the J gene TRBJ1-1; D unresolved. Trimming cost V 6 bases and J 3 bases, with 11 bases left between them. The CDR3 length is 13 residues. Germline CDR1 and CDR2: MNHNS and SASEGT. CDR3 coding DNA: TGTGCCAGCAGCCCCCGGGGAGACACTGAAGCTTTCTTT. Its protein is CASSPRGDTEAFF.

J is TRBJ2-7 and V is TRBV7-2; TRBD2 is a possible D gene (6 bases). V was pared by 1 base and J by 2 bases, with 9 bases between. The CDR3 sequence is 14 residues long. The germline V gene encodes CDR1 SGHTA and CDR2 FQGNSA. The CDR3 sequence: CASSLGTGAYEQYF. CDR3 nucleotides: TGTGCCAGCAGCTTAGGTACGGGGGCCTACGAGCAGTACTTC.

This clone appeared a few times. This sequence joins TRBV2 and TRBJ1-1, with D tentatively TRBD1 (6 bases). The CDR3 runs 10 residues. V lost 6 bases and J 8 bases, leaving 7 bases between the germline ends. CDR1 SNHLY and CDR2 FYNNEI come from the germline V gene. The CDR3 DNA sequence: TGTGCCAGCAGGGACAGAGAAGCTTTCTTT. Protein: CASRDREAFF.

Remarks on this clone: A junction boundary mismatches the germline segment, possibly from a read error. The chain is built from TRBV5-4 and TRBJ2-5, with D possibly TRBD1 on 6 matching bases. The CDR3 contains 15 residues. Germline V lookup: CDR1 SGHNT, CDR2 YYREEE (reference sequence). CDR3 nucleotides: TGCGCCAGCAGCCCGAGAGGACAGCCCAAAGAGACCCAGTACTTC. Translation: CASSPRGQPKETQYF.

The V call is TRBV7-2, the J call TRBJ2-1; 8 positions match TRBD2. This CDR3 has 14 amino acids. V was clipped by 11 bases and J by 2 bases; unmatched bases: 8. Germline V gene data show CDR1 as SGHTA and CDR2 as FQGNSA. For the CDR3, the DNA is TGTGCCGGGGCCCGGGAGGGTCCCTACAATGAGCAGTTCTTC. This codes for CAGAREGPYNEQFF.

This clone was seen at least ten times. V and J are TRBV5-6 and TRBJ2-7; weak D call: TRBD2 (5 bases). V lost 2 bases and J 2 bases, leaving 11 bases between the germline ends. The CDR3 length is 14 residues. Germline CDR1 and CDR2: SGHDT and YYEEEE. The CDR3 DNA follows: TGTGCCAGCAGCTTTGGAGGAGCAACCTACGAGCAGTACTTC. Translation: CASSFGGATYEQYF.

This clone has only a few counts. V usage is TRBV14 and J usage is TRBJ2-7; 7 nucleotides agree with TRBD1. Germline V gene sequence: CDR1 SGHDN, CDR2 FVKESK. V lost 4 bases and J lost 5; bases outside the gene matches: 8. The CDR3 is made up of 14 amino acids. CDR3 region: CASSPQGLSNEQYF. CDR3 nucleotides: TGTGCCAGCAGCCCACAGGGGCTTAGCAACGAGCAGTACTTC.

The V and J genes are TRBV5-1 and TRBJ1-1; D possibly corresponds to TRBD1 (5 bases). Trimming stripped 2 bases from V and 0 bases from J, with 8 bases between. CDR3 size: 14 residues. In germline, CDR1 is SGHRS, CDR2 YFSETQ. The CDR3 region has the DNA TGCGCCAGCAGCTTCGGACAACTGAACACTGAAGCTTTCTTT. It is translated as CASSFGQLNTEAFF.

The CDR3 DNA reads as TGTGCCAGCTGTAGACAGGGGAACACCGGGGAGCTGTTTTTT. This translates into CASCRQGNTGELFF. This chain connects TRBV10-3 to TRBJ2-2, with 7 nucleotides matching TRBD1. The CDR3 sequence is 14 residues long. Germline trimming cut 10 bases from V and 1 base from J; bases unmatched to any gene: 6. Germline CDR1 reads ENHRY; CDR2 reads SYGVKD.

The CDR3 region has the DNA TGTGCCAGCAGCTTAGTACAGCTGAATCAAGAGACCCAGTACTTC. Protein sequence: CASSLVQLNQETQYF. This chain joins TRBV7-2 and TRBJ2-5; D is unresolved. Trimming pared 1 base from V and 2 bases from J, leaving 11 bases between. The CDR3 length is 15 residues. CDR1 is SGHTA and CDR2 is FQGNSA in the germline V gene.